A single sample is the source of the 21 T cell receptor beta chains below, sequenced in a study of beta chain features in type 1 diabetes. Expressed TCRB transcripts were sequenced because the isolated RNA had all been reverse transcribed beforehand. The method was immunoSEQ multiplex PCR; TCRdb's version includes in-frame clones alone and lacks a portion of them. The table lists approximately 160,000 clones, less than 9.5% of them singletons. The sequencing sample was made of central memory CD4+ T cells from blood. The receptors were gathered from a man aged 18 to 29 in good health.

This clone occurred a few times. The chain employs TRBV28 and TRBJ2-1, with TRBD2 as a possible D gene (7 bases). V lost 5 bases to trimming and J lost 3 bases, with 29 bases between them. Per germline, CDR1 MDHEN and CDR2 SYDVKM. The CDR3 spans 20 residues. The CDR3 protein is CASSIWGGADIFVDYNEQFF. CDR3 nucleotides: TGTGCCAGCAGTATCTGGGGGGGCGCCGATATTTTCGTGGACTACAATGAGCAGTTCTTC.

This clone appeared a few times. The sample carries other DNA sequences with the same CDR3. The V gene is TRBV18, the J gene TRBJ2-7; maybe TRBD1 (5 bases). Germline loops: CDR1 KGHSH, CDR2 LQKENI. The V end was cut by 3 bases, the J end by 1 base, with 7 bases between. The CDR3 contains 13 residues. The CDR3 region has the DNA TGTGCCAGCTCACCGGGGCAGTCCTACGAGCAGTACTTC. This codes for CASSPGQSYEQYF.

CDR3 sequence (DNA): TGTGCCAGCAGTGACTCGGGGCAAGAGACCCAGTACTTC. Amino acids: CASSDSGQETQYF. The genes are TRBV6-1 and TRBJ2-5, with D possibly being TRBD2 (5 bases). Germline values: CDR1 MNHNS, CDR2 SASEGT. Deletions cut 3 bases from V and 2 bases from J, with 7 bases between. This CDR3 region has 13 residues.

This clone was found a few times. This sequence joins TRBV27 and TRBJ1-5; D is possibly TRBD1 (5 bases). The CDR3 length is 16 residues. Germline-derived CDR1 and CDR2 are MNHEY and SMNVEV (reference sequence). V dropped 5 bases and J dropped 1 base, with 15 bases sitting between them. The DNA of the CDR3 is TGTGCCAGCAGTCCCCTGGGGGGGAGGAGCAATCAGCCCCAGCATTTT. It encodes CASSPLGGRSNQPQHF.

This clone was recorded at least ten times. This chain joins TRBV28 and TRBJ2-7, with no clear D. The CDR3 sequence is 12 residues long. The germline CDR1 and CDR2 sequences are MDHEN and SYDVKM. The ends were cut back, 5 bases at V and 3 bases at J, with 8 bases in the middle. CDR3 nucleotides: TGTGCCAGCAGTACGCCAGGCTACGAGCAGTACTTC. This encodes CASSTPGYEQYF. Full variable domain (outside the CDR3, taken from reference TRBV28 and TRBJ2-7): DVKVTQSSRYLVKRTGEKVFLECVQDMDHENMFWYRQDPGLGLRLIYFSYDVKMKEKGDIPEGYSVSREKKERFSLILESASTNQTSMYLCASSTPGYEQYFGPGTRLTVT.

V is TRBV19 and J is TRBJ2-1, with D possibly being TRBD1 (6 bases). Germline assignment: CDR1 LNHDA and CDR2 SQIVND (reference sequence). Deletions cut 3 bases from V and 6 bases from J, with 12 bases between. This CDR3 spans 14 amino acids. The CDR3 protein is CASSIRGLSNEQFF. The CDR3 nucleotides read TGTGCCAGTAGTATCAGGGGCCTCTCCAATGAGCAGTTCTTC.

This clone was seen only a few times. The rearrangement links TRBV4-1 to TRBJ1-1; D is unresolved. V was trimmed by 0 bases and J by 3 bases, leaving 11 bases between them. This CDR3 has 15 residues. Germline V gene data show CDR1 as MGHRA and CDR2 as YSYEKL. This chain's CDR3 is CASSQEWEGYTEAFF. In DNA form, the CDR3 reads TGCGCCAGCAGCCAAGAATGGGAGGGTTACACTGAAGCTTTCTTT.

The genes are TRBV6-6 and TRBJ2-5; D is uncertain. V dropped 6 bases and J dropped 5 bases, with 13 bases sitting between them. This CDR3 is 13 amino acids long. CDR1 is MNHNY and CDR2 is SVGAGI in the germline V gene (reference sequence). The CDR3 sequence: CASRPTAKETQYF. For the CDR3, the DNA is TGTGCCAGCAGGCCAACTGCTAAGGAGACCCAGTACTTC.

At least ten counts were recorded for this clone. The chain links TRBV29-1 to TRBJ1-4; 8 nucleotides line up with TRBD1. In germline, CDR1 is SQVTM, CDR2 ANQGSEA. J was trimmed by 8 bases and V by 6 bases; bases with no gene match: 8. This CDR3 is 13 amino acids long. The CDR3 loop reads CSVAQGAEEKLFF. In DNA, the CDR3 is TGCAGCGTCGCCCAGGGGGCAGAGGAAAAACTGTTTTTT.

This clone was observed many times. This sequence joins TRBV7-9 and TRBJ2-5; D unresolved. The ends were cut back, 1 base at V and 5 bases at J, with 5 bases in the middle. The CDR3 has 12 residues. Germline CDR1 SEHNR, CDR2 FQNEAQ (reference sequence). The CDR3 region is CASSLESETQYF. CDR3 DNA sequence: TGTGCCAGCAGCTTAGAATCGGAGACCCAGTACTTC.

The V call is TRBV10-2, the J call TRBJ2-7, with TRBD1 matching 9 bases. The V gene end was trimmed by 5 bases and the J gene end by 10 bases; junction bases not matched to a gene: 12. There are 14 residues in the CDR3. Germline CDR1 is WSHSY and CDR2 is SAAADI. The CDR3 protein is CASSQPGQGHVQYF. Written as DNA, the CDR3 is TGCGCCAGCAGTCAACCGGGACAGGGACATGTACAGTACTTC.

At least ten counts were recorded for this clone. The J gene is TRBJ2-4, the V gene TRBV2; D unclear. V was clipped by 6 bases and J by 8 bases, with 17 bases between them. The CDR3 sequence is 14 residues long. In germline, CDR1 is SNHLY, CDR2 FYNNEI. This CDR3 is CASSSRSRVDIQYF. CDR3 DNA sequence: TGTGCCAGCAGCTCAAGGAGTAGAGTGGACATTCAGTACTTC.

This clone was seen only a few times. V usage is TRBV9 and J usage is TRBJ2-2, with 7 positions matching TRBD2. This CDR3 is 16 amino acids long. The germline V gene has CDR1 SGDLS and CDR2 YYNGEE. V lost 3 bases and J lost 6; bases outside the gene matches: 11. The CDR3 nucleotides are TGTGCCAGCAGCGCGGGAGGACTGGAGCCTGCCGGGGAGCTGTTTTTT. It is translated as CASSAGGLEPAGELFF.

There are a few counts of this clone. Written as DNA, the CDR3 is TGTGCCAGCAGTTTATTGGGGACAGGGGAACGAGAGCAGTTCTTC. It yields the protein CASSLLGTGEREQFF. This chain links TRBV28 with TRBJ2-1; TRBD1 matches at 10 bases. Trimming at V came to 1 base and at J to 10 bases, leaving 7 bases not matched to a gene. The CDR3 has 15 residues. Germline loops: CDR1 MDHEN, CDR2 SYDVKM. The whole variable domain, filled in from reference TRBV28 and TRBJ2-1, reads DVKVTQSSRYLVKRTGEKVFLECVQDMDHENMFWYRQDPGLGLRLIYFSYDVKMKEKGDIPEGYSVSREKKERFSLILESASTNQTSMYLCASSLLGTGEREQFFGPGTRLTVL.

Only a few counts were recorded for this clone. The chain combines TRBV18 with TRBJ1-1; 7 positions match TRBD1. The CDR3 has 17 amino acids. Unmatched junction bases numbered 15, after V lost 4 bases and J lost 4 bases. Germline values: CDR1 KGHSH, CDR2 LQKENI. The CDR3 DNA is TGTGCCAGCTCACAAAGGACAGGCAAGGAATCGGGCACTGAAGCTTTCTTT. Translated: CASSQRTGKESGTEAFF.

This clone was counted many times. The J gene is TRBJ1-4, the V gene TRBV4-3; TRBD1 aligns across 8 bases. Germline V gene data show CDR1 as LGHNA and CDR2 as YSLEER. This CDR3 is 16 amino acids long. Trimming cost V 2 bases and J 7 bases; bases outside gene matches: 9. The CDR3 coding sequence is TGCGCCAGCAGCCAACAACTCGGACAGGGAGGTGAAAAACTGTTTTTT. This codes for CASSQQLGQGGEKLFF.

This clone was recorded a few times. The V and J genes are TRBV5-4 and TRBJ1-1; D is unclear. This CDR3 spans 15 amino acids. Per the germline V gene, CDR1 is SGHNT and CDR2 is YYREEE (reference sequence). V was pared by 0 bases and J by 0 bases, with 9 bases between. The CDR3 DNA reads as TGTGCCAGCAGCTTGGTGGGAGTTTTGAACACTGAAGCTTTCTTT. Protein product: CASSLVGVLNTEAFF.

This rearrangement joins TRBV19 to TRBJ1-1; the match to TRBD1 covers 8 bases. The junction had 6 bases not matched to a gene; V was cut back by 5 bases and J by 4 bases. Germline assignment: CDR1 LNHDA and CDR2 SQIVND (reference sequence). The CDR3 has 14 residues. The CDR3 DNA sequence: TGTGCCAGTAGTTCCCAGGGGGCGACCACTGAAGCTTTCTTT. It encodes CASSSQGATTEAFF.

In regard to this clone: This sample also contains other DNA sequences that code for the same CDR3. V and J are TRBV6-5 and TRBJ2-7; 7 positions agree with TRBD1. Germline loops: CDR1 MNHEY, CDR2 SVGAGI. The V gene end was trimmed by 4 bases and the J gene end by 3 bases; junction bases not matched to a gene: 0. This CDR3 is built from 12 residues. CDR3 residues: CASSSGGYEQYF. DNA for the CDR3: TGTGCCAGCAGTTCAGGGGGCTACGAGCAGTACTTC.

This clone appeared a few times. The rearrangement uses TRBV4-2 and TRBJ2-7; TRBD1 is a possible D gene (6 bases). The germline V gene has CDR1 LGHNA and CDR2 YNFKEQ. The CDR3 contains 15 residues. V lost 0 bases and J 4 bases, leaving 13 bases between the germline ends. This CDR3 reads CASSQDIGTTYEQYF. Here the CDR3 DNA reads TGTGCCAGCAGCCAAGATATTGGGACAACTTACGAGCAGTACTTC.

This clone occurred a few times. The V and J genes are TRBV21-1 and TRBJ2-1; the table's TRBD2 call for D was not verified on the DNA. TRBV21-1 is classified as a pseudogene. CDR3 length equals 13 residues. For the CDR3, the DNA is TGTGCCAGCAGCAAAGGACTAGGCAATGAGCAGTTCTTC. Protein product: CASSKGLGNEQFF.